This TCR beta chain was recovered during a study of T cell changes during pregnancy in multiple sclerosis. Repertoires were generated with immunoSEQ multiplex PCR, while TCRdb's copy carries only in-frame clones and drops some. The sample lists around 33,000 clones; about 92% were seen once. Germline CDR1 is SGHNT and CDR2 is YYREEE (reference sequence). V lost 5 bases, J lost 0 bases, and 13 bases stayed unmatched. This CDR3 region has 18 residues. The sequence came from a female donor with multiple sclerosis, enrolled in a pregnancy study. The material was CD4+ T cells from peripheral blood mononuclear cells, obtained after pregnancy. The rearrangement joins TRBV5-4 to TRBJ2-2; 7 nucleotides match TRBD2. This CDR3 is CASSRDRSRGANTGELFF. The CDR3, as DNA: TGTGCCAGCAGTAGGGACCGCTCACGGGGGGCGAACACCGGGGAGCTGTTTTTT.